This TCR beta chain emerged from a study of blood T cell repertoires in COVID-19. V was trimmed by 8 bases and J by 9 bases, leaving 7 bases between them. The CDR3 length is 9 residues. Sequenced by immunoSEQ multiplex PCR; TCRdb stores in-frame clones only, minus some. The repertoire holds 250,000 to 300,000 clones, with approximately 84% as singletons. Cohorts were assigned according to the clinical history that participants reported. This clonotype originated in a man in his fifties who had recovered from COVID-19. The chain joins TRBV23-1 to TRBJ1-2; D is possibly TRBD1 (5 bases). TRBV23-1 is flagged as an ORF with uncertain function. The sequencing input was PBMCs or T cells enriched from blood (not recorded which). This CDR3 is CASRGSYTF. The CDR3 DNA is TGCGCCAGCCGGGGGAGCTACACCTTC.